What follows describes a single T cell receptor (beta chain). The data are from a study of shared clonotypes between healthy human individuals. The ends were cut back, 0 bases at V and 0 bases at J, with 6 bases in the middle. Germline-derived CDR1 and CDR2 are MGHRA and YSYEKL. CDR3 length: 15 residues. Running of the assay took place at deep level. Around 30,000 T cell genomes, or around 300 ng DNA, went into replicate PCRs of unsorted PBMC. Using immunoSEQ multiplex PCR, the repertoire was profiled, and TCRdb retains in-frame clones only, with some absent. The sample holds around 480,000 clones; roughly 79% are singletons and the top ten take approximately 13%.

The sequence was collected from a woman in her thirties or forties in good health. Some clones in this sample may be carry-over from other donors' samples. The source material was PBMCs. The chain has TRBV4-1 and TRBJ1-3; D is ambiguous. CDR3 bases: TGCGCCAGCAGCCAAGATCCACTCTCTGGAAACACCATATATTTT. Protein: CASSQDPLSGNTIYF.